The rows below give T cell receptor beta chains drawn from one sample of a study of blood T cell repertoires in COVID-19. Data came from immunoSEQ multiplex PCR; TCRdb stores just in-frame clones and leaves some out. The sample lists fewer than 200,000 clones, 70% to 85% occurring once. The sample comprised peripheral blood. The receptors stem from a woman older than 75 with acute or convalescent COVID-19. Both conserved end residues are part of each CDR3. A D gene is named only where the DNA matches it firmly. A row's size may be missing; if present it is once, few, many or a size class.

length | J | V | size | D | CDR3 | DNA
16 | TRBJ2-7 | TRBV6-2/TRBV6-3 | . | TRBD2 | CASSTIRLAGGYEQYF | TGTGCCAGCAGTACCATTCGCCTAGCGGGAGGCTACGAGCAGTACTTC
18 | TRBJ1-1 | TRBV15 | many | . | CATSRPLLRDTSNTEAFF | TGTGCCACCAGCAGACCACTCCTCCGGGACACATCGAACACTGAAGCTTTCTTT
15 | TRBJ1-2 | TRBV4-3 | . | . | CASSQDSSEDYGYTF | TGCGCCAGCAGCCAAGATTCTTCAGAAGACTATGGCTACACCTTC
14 | TRBJ1-6 | TRBV27 | . | . | CASSLDGGGSPLHF | TGTGCCAGCAGTTTGGACGGCGGGGGCTCACCCCTCCACTTT
15 | TRBJ1-1 | TRBV5-1 | . | . | CASSFGLLRDTEAFF | TGCGCCAGCAGCTTCGGACTACTCCGTGACACTGAAGCTTTCTTT
15 | TRBJ2-1 | TRBV3-1/TRBV3-2 | . | . | CASSPTAGFYNEQFF | TGTGCCAGCAGCCCGACGGCGGGGTTCTACAATGAGCAGTTCTTC
15 | TRBJ2-1 | TRBV19 | . | TRBD1 | CASSGRDRVSDEQFF | TGTGCCAGTAGTGGACGGGACAGGGTTTCGGATGAGCAGTTCTTC
13 | TRBJ1-6 | TRBV2 | once | . | CVSQGYDNSPLHF | TGTGTCTCCCAGGGCTATGATAATTCACCCCTCCACTTT
19 | TRBJ2-4 | TRBV6-1 | . | TRBD1 | CASSEAAGQGKLAKNIQYF | TGTGCCAGCAGTGAAGCCGCGGGACAGGGGAAACTAGCCAAAAACATTCAGTACTTC
16 | TRBJ1-4 | TRBV6-5 | . | TRBD1 | CASSYSIGTAHEKLFF | TGTGCCAGCAGTTACTCGATAGGGACAGCGCATGAAAAACTGTTTTTT
14 | TRBJ1-6 | TRBV5-1 | . | . | CASSLLQANSPLHF | TGCGCCAGCAGCTTGCTACAGGCTAATTCACCCCTCCACTTT
13 | TRBJ2-7 | TRBV10-3 | . | TRBD2 | CASAASGAYEQYF | TGTGCCTCGGCGGCTAGCGGAGCGTACGAGCAGTACTTC
18 | TRBJ2-5 | TRBV7-9 | . | TRBD1 | CASSSAGTGNPGGETQYF | TGTGCCAGCAGCTCCGCCGGGACAGGGAACCCCGGGGGGGAGACCCAGTACTTC
14 | TRBJ2-2 | TRBV7-9 | . | . | CASSLPLGSGELFF | TGTGCCAGCAGCCTCCCTCTCGGGTCCGGGGAGCTGTTTTTT
11 | TRBJ2-7 | TRBV30 | . | . | CAWTGSYEQYF | TGTGCCTGGACAGGATCCTACGAGCAGTACTTC
15 | TRBJ2-1 | TRBV5-5 | . | TRBD2 | CASSLGAGGYNEQFF | TGTGCCAGCAGCTTAGGAGCGGGGGGATACAATGAGCAGTTCTTC
13 | TRBJ2-2 | TRBV27 | . | . | CASKWTNTGELFF | TGTGCCAGCAAGTGGACAAACACCGGGGAGCTGTTTTTT
16 | TRBJ2-3 | TRBV27 | . | TRBD2 | CASSLGGRVLADTQYF | TGTGCCAGCAGTTTAGGAGGGAGGGTATTAGCAGATACGCAGTATTTT
18 | TRBJ2-1 | TRBV6-2/TRBV6-3 | . | TRBD2 | CASSYVLGLADSYNEQFF | TGTGCCAGCAGTTACGTCCTCGGACTAGCGGACTCCTACAATGAGCAGTTCTTC
13 | TRBJ2-7 | TRBV27 | . | TRBD1 | CASSQGQTYEQYF | TGTGCCAGCAGTCAGGGACAGACGTACGAGCAGTACTTC
15 | TRBJ1-2 | TRBV4-1 | . | . | CASSQVPASGYGYTF | TGCGCCAGCAGCCAAGTACCAGCGAGCGGCTATGGCTACACCTTC
14 | TRBJ2-3 | TRBV10-1 | . | TRBD2 | CASSDTGGYDTQYF | TGCGCCAGCAGTGACACGGGAGGTTATGATACGCAGTATTTT
15 | TRBJ1-1 | TRBV19 | . | TRBD1 | CASSIGTGTDTEAFF | TGTGCCAGTAGCATCGGGACAGGGACGGACACTGAAGCTTTCTTT
15 | TRBJ2-7 | TRBV11-2 | few | TRBD1 | CASSLDRDRVLGEYF | TGTGCCAGCAGCTTAGATAGGGACAGGGTTCTCGGGGAGTACTTC
15 | TRBJ2-3 | TRBV2 | . | . | CASSDLTRVADTQYF | TGTGCCAGCAGTGATTTGACACGTGTGGCAGATACGCAGTATTTT
16 | TRBJ1-6 | TRBV19 | . | TRBD1 | CASSVGPGQGSSPLHF | TGTGCCAGTAGCGTCGGACCGGGACAGGGAAGTTCACCCCTCCACTTT
13 | TRBJ1-1 | TRBV10-3 | . | . | CAISSDTNTEAFF | TGTGCCATCAGTTCCGACACGAACACTGAAGCTTTCTTT
15 | TRBJ2-7 | TRBV19 | once | . | CASSITDLQSYEQYF | TGTGCCAGTAGTATTACTGATCTACAGTCCTACGAGCAGTACTTC
18 | TRBJ2-4 | TRBV21-1 | . | . | CASTPGDPRGGDKNIQYF | TGTGCCAGCACCCCCGGGGACCCAAGGGGGGGGGATAAAAACATTCAGTACTTC
12 | TRBJ1-1 | TRBV18 | . | . | CASSPGLGEAFF | TGTGCCAGCTCACCCGGACTGGGTGAAGCTTTCTTT
15 | TRBJ1-2 | TRBV6-5 | once | . | CASSMTKTRYFGYTF | TGTGCCAGCAGTATGACAAAGACCCGGTATTTCGGCTACACCTTC
15 | TRBJ2-1 | TRBV5-1 | . | TRBD1 | CASSLQGAGVGEQFF | TGCGCCAGCAGCTTACAGGGGGCGGGGGTCGGTGAGCAGTTCTTC
16 | TRBJ2-7 | TRBV28 | . | . | CASSLPRQGSGYEQYF | TGTGCCAGCAGCTTGCCAAGGCAGGGGTCGGGCTACGAGCAGTACTTC
13 | TRBJ1-2 | TRBV12-3/TRBV12-4 | . | . | CASSSGFGYGYTF | TGTGCCAGCAGCTCAGGGTTTGGGTATGGCTACACCTTC
15 | TRBJ2-3 | TRBV29-1 | . | TRBD2 | CSVGGLAGETDTQYF | TGCAGCGTTGGGGGACTAGCGGGAGAAACAGATACGCAGTATTTT
14 | TRBJ1-2 | TRBV7-2 | . | . | CASSLVGALYGYTF | TGTGCCAGCAGCTTAGTAGGGGCCCTTTATGGCTACACCTTC
14 | TRBJ2-2 | TRBV21-1 | . | . | CASSPTRNTGELFF | TGTGCCAGCAGTCCGACTAGAAACACCGGGGAGCTGTTTTTT
15 | TRBJ2-5 | TRBV10-3 | . | TRBD1 | CAISEHRGPEETQYF | TGTGCCATCAGTGAGCACAGGGGGCCCGAAGAGACCCAGTACTTC